This T cell receptor beta chain was found in a study of blood T cell repertoires in COVID-19. About the research overall: The study drew acute and convalescent COVID-19 samples from the United States, Italy and Spain. PBMCs, B-cell-depleted T cells, or T cells were the source of the cDNA or gDNA that made up the material.

The J segment lost 10 bases and the V segment lost 0 bases, leaving 7 bases of the junction unmatched. The CDR3 sequence is 14 residues long. The germline gives CDR1 GTSNPN, CDR2 SVGIG (reference sequence). Authors' processing steps: Amplification of reference gene primers provided the estimated nucleated cell counts. Clones were read by immunoSEQ multiplex PCR, and TCRdb kept only the in-frame ones, dropping some. V and J calls and clone size are copied from that table; D and trimming were computed from the DNA. Of about 61,000 clones listed, 88% are singletons. This sequence originates from a woman aged 45-65 years with active or convalescent COVID-19. The J gene is TRBJ1-4, the V gene TRBV30; 8 bases align to TRBD1. Sequencing used peripheral blood. CDR3 sequence: CAWSVSGTGGKLFF. The CDR3 nucleotides are TGTGCCTGGAGTGTTTCGGGGACAGGAGGAAAACTGTTTTTT.